Below, one TCR beta chain is given with its context. The sample belongs to a study of blood T cell repertoires in COVID-19. In the study overall: The United States, Italy and Spain provided the acute and convalescent COVID-19 samples. T cells, B-cell-depleted T cells, or PBMCs provided the cDNA or gDNA that served as material.

Losses at the gene ends were 5 bases for V and 8 bases for J; bases not matched to a gene: 4. Germline CDR1 reads SNHLY; CDR2 reads FYNNEI. The length of the CDR3 is 14 residues. In the authors' methods: Reference gene primers were amplified, and this amplification served to estimate nucleated cell counts. Clones were read by immunoSEQ multiplex PCR, and TCRdb kept only the in-frame ones, dropping some. V, J and clone size are taken as reported in that table, and D and trimming were inferred from the DNA itself. The sample shows approximately 180,000 clones, roughly 87% of them seen only once. The V gene is TRBV2, the J gene TRBJ1-6; TRBD1 agrees at 9 bases. The TCR was taken from a woman between 50 and 59 years old with acute or convalescent COVID-19. Sequenced material: peripheral blood. The CDR3 sequence: CASSPTGGDSPLHF. The CDR3 bases are TGTGCCAGCAGTCCTACAGGGGGCGATTCACCCCTCCACTTT. Using reference TRBV2 and TRBJ1-6 for the parts outside the CDR3, the full variable domain is EPEVTQTPSHQVTQMGQEVILRCVPISNHLYFYWYRQILGQKVEFLVSFYNNEISEKSEIFDDQFSVERPDGSNFTLKIRSTKLEDSAMYFCASSPTGGDSPLHFGNGTRLTVT.